Listed here are 19 T cell receptor beta chains from one sample, sequenced in a study of beta chain features in type 1 diabetes. The antigens of these receptors remain unknown. Sequencing targeted expressed TCRB transcripts, as all isolated RNA had been reverse transcribed. TCRdb's table, derived via immunoSEQ multiplex PCR, lists solely in-frame clones and lacks some. The sample consists of some 44,000 clones, roughly 68% of them appearing once. Study-wide findings and caveats: In all four CD4+ subsets, TCRB CDR3 length was significantly, moderately reduced in type 1 diabetes.

Sample: Tregs from blood. The receptors derive from a woman under 30 with type 1 diabetes.

The V and J genes are TRBV7-3 and TRBJ2-3; TRBD2 matches at 9 bases. The CDR3 extends over 14 amino acids. Germline V gene data show CDR1 as SGHTA and CDR2 as FQGTGA. V gave up 2 bases and J gave up 4 bases; unmatched junction bases: 1. Here the CDR3 reads CASSLLAGPDTQYF. The CDR3 DNA reads as TGTGCCAGCAGCTTACTAGCGGGACCAGATACGCAGTATTTT.

This chain uses TRBV5-1 with TRBJ1-6; D gene uncertain. The V and J ends lost 4 bases and 0 bases respectively, with 5 bases between them. The CDR3 runs 14 residues. CDR1 is SGHRS and CDR2 is YFSETQ in the germline V gene. The CDR3 bases are TGCGCCAGCAGCAAGAGCTCCTATAATTCACCCCTCCACTTT. Its translation is CASSKSSYNSPLHF.

The chain combines TRBV19 with TRBJ1-1; D is uncertain. V gave up 3 bases and J gave up 4 bases, with 18 bases separating them. The germline gives CDR1 LNHDA, CDR2 SQIVND (reference sequence). The length of the CDR3 is 16 residues. In nucleotides, the CDR3 is TGTGCCAGTAGTATCTGGCAGCCTTACGGGATCACTGAAGCTTTCTTT. Amino acids: CASSIWQPYGITEAFF.

The chain joins TRBV5-1 to TRBJ2-7; TRBD1 is a possible D gene (7 bases). CDR3 length: 17 amino acids. Trimming removed 0 bases from V and 3 bases from J, with 19 bases in between. Germline CDR1 SGHRS, CDR2 YFSETQ. Here the CDR3 reads CASSLGQTGDWIYEQYF. The CDR3 region has the DNA TGCGCCAGCAGCTTGGGACAAACAGGGGACTGGATCTACGAGCAGTACTTC.

A few counts support this clone. The gene calls are TRBV4-3 and TRBJ2-1; D might be TRBD2 (5 bases). Germline V gives CDR1 LGHNA, CDR2 YSLEER. The V end lost 0 bases, the J end lost 8 bases, and 8 bases lay between the germline ends. The CDR3 totals 13 residues. CDR3 sequence: CASSQDSGYEQFF. As DNA, the CDR3 is TGCGCCAGCAGCCAAGACTCGGGGTATGAGCAGTTCTTC.

V usage is TRBV20-1 and J usage is TRBJ2-1, with 9 bases matching TRBD1. The V gene's germline CDR1 is DFQATT and CDR2 SNEGSKA (reference sequence). This CDR3 is 10 amino acids long. V lost 6 bases to trimming and J lost 16 bases; unmatched junction nucleotides: 7. The CDR3 DNA follows: TGCAGTGCAGCCGGGACAGGGAATTTCTTC. This encodes CSAAGTGNFF.

The CDR3 bases are TGCAGCGCCGCTGGGGGGGAAGGGGAGACCCAGTACTTC. This gives the protein CSAAGGEGETQYF. The rearrangement joins TRBV29-1 to TRBJ2-5; TRBD2 aligns across 7 bases. Trimming at V came to 7 bases and at J to 5 bases, leaving 10 bases not matched to a gene. CDR3 length: 13 residues. Germline V gives CDR1 SQVTM, CDR2 ANQGSEA.

The CDR3 reads CASSLSRGMPYEQYF. CDR3 coding DNA: TGTGCCAGCAGTTTATCGAGAGGGATGCCCTACGAGCAGTACTTC. V is TRBV27 and J is TRBJ2-7; tentatively, D is TRBD2 (5 bases). The length of the CDR3 is 15 residues. Germline assignment: CDR1 MNHEY and CDR2 SMNVEV (reference sequence). Trimming stripped 0 bases from V and 2 bases from J, with 11 bases between.

The chain joins TRBV4-1 to TRBJ1-6; 7 nucleotides align to TRBD1. Unmatched junction bases numbered 11, after V lost 5 bases and J lost 10 bases. Germline CDR1 and CDR2: MGHRA and YSYEKL. The CDR3 has 15 residues. CDR3 bases: TGCGCCAGCAGCGAACAGGGGCGGGTCAGGTCACCCCTCCACTTT. It is translated as CASSEQGRVRSPLHF.

The chain combines TRBV25-1 with TRBJ1-2; possibly TRBD1 for D (6 bases). The V gene's germline CDR1 is MGHDK and CDR2 SYGVNS. V gave up 7 bases and J gave up 2 bases, with 14 bases separating them. The CDR3 runs 14 residues. CDR3 amino acids: CASTHTGTNYGYTF. In DNA, the CDR3 is TGTGCCAGCACCCATACAGGGACCAACTATGGCTACACCTTC.

This chain connects TRBV11-2 to TRBJ2-1, with 10 bases that match TRBD2. Trimming removed 5 bases from V and 3 bases from J; junction bases left unmatched: 7. CDR1 is SGHAT, CDR2 FQNNGV, per germline. There are 16 residues in the CDR3. The DNA of the CDR3 is TGTGCCAGCAGCCCCCGACCTAGCGGGGGCTACAATGAGCAGTTCTTC. It translates to CASSPRPSGGYNEQFF.

This chain connects TRBV29-1 to TRBJ2-7; perhaps TRBD1 as D (5 bases). The CDR3 loop spans 11 amino acids. The germline CDR1 and CDR2 sequences are SQVTM and ANQGSEA. V shed 7 bases and J shed 1 base, with 8 bases lying between them. CDR3 nucleotides: TGCAGCGCGGCAGGGTCCTACGAGCAGTACTTC. Protein sequence: CSAAGSYEQYF.

The V call is TRBV11-2, the J call TRBJ2-2; D ambiguous. With 3 bases removed from V and 4 bases from J, the gap between germline ends came to 6 bases. Germline V lookup: CDR1 SGHAT, CDR2 FQNNGV. This CDR3 contains 13 residues. CDR3 bases: TGTGCCAGCAGCTTCAGAGGCACCGGGGAGCTGTTTTTT. Its translation: CASSFRGTGELFF.

Only one count was recorded for this clone. The V and J genes are TRBV29-1 and TRBJ1-2; 8 bases map to TRBD1. The V gene end was trimmed by 6 bases and the J gene end by 5 bases; junction bases not matched to a gene: 8. CDR1 is SQVTM, CDR2 ANQGSEA, per germline. CDR3 length: 13 amino acids. CDR3 DNA: TGCAGCGTAGCAGGACAGGGAGAATATGGCTACACCTTC. It translates to CSVAGQGEYGYTF.

This clone has only a few counts. The chain employs TRBV4-1 and TRBJ2-7; 9 bases fit TRBD2. Germline trimming cut 2 bases from V and 1 base from J; bases unmatched to any gene: 6. CDR3 size: 16 residues. The germline CDR1 and CDR2 sequences are MGHRA and YSYEKL. CDR3 sequence: CASSQSGTSRSYEQYF. The CDR3 DNA reads TGCGCCAGCAGCCAATCCGGGACTAGCCGATCCTACGAGCAGTACTTC.

The chain has TRBV23-1 and TRBJ1-1, with a possible D match to TRBD1 (5 bases). TRBV23-1 is sorted into the ORF group, with uncertain function. Between the trimmed V and J ends, which lost 3 bases and 4 bases, there was a span of 12 bases. The CDR3 is 14 residues long. CDR3 coding DNA: TGCGCCAGCAGTCACCCAACAGGTTTCACTGAAGCTTTCTTT. It is translated as CASSHPTGFTEAFF.

This chain links TRBV7-2 with TRBJ2-3, with D tentatively TRBD2 (5 bases). CDR3 length: 15 amino acids. V lost 0 bases, J lost 4 bases, and 11 bases lay in between. Per germline, CDR1 SGHTA and CDR2 FQGNSA. CDR3 nucleotides: TGTGCCAGCAGCTTAGCGTCTAGCTCGGCAGATACGCAGTATTTT. It encodes CASSLASSSADTQYF.

This chain links TRBV15 with TRBJ1-4; D remains unclear. This CDR3 has 12 amino acids. V shed 3 bases and J shed 7 bases, with 6 bases lying between them. Germline CDR1 reads LNHNV; CDR2 reads YYDKDF (reference sequence). The CDR3 DNA follows: TGTGCCACCAGCAGGACGGGTGAAAAACTGTTTTTT. It translates to CATSRTGEKLFF.

V gene TRBV7-2 combines with J gene TRBJ2-5, with D maybe TRBD2 (5 bases). TRBJ2-7 explains the end of the DNA better; the J call may be wrong. The CDR3 spans 13 residues. Germline loops: CDR1 SGHTA, CDR2 FQGNSA. The CDR3 spells CASSFFKGAEQYF. CDR3 DNA: TGTGCCAGCAGCTTCTTTAAGGGAGCCGAGCAGTACTTC.